Reported below is one T cell receptor (beta chain). Clones were read by immunoSEQ multiplex PCR, and TCRdb kept only the in-frame ones, dropping some. Of 80,000 to 90,000 clones in the sample, around 89% are singletons; the top ten hold 1.5% to 2%. The data are from a study of T cells after somatic rescue of genetic block. The V end was cut by 2 bases, the J end by 0 bases, with 8 bases between. In germline, CDR1 is MNHEY, CDR2 SMNVEV (reference sequence). The CDR3 runs to 14 residues. The specimen was peripheral blood mononuclear cells (PBMCs). This sequence joins TRBV27 and TRBJ2-7; possibly TRBD2 for D (5 bases). The origin of this receptor is a woman under 30. The CDR3 nucleotides are TGTGCCAGCAGTTTAGGGCTAGCCTCCTACGAGCAGTACTTC. Residues: CASSLGLASYEQYF.